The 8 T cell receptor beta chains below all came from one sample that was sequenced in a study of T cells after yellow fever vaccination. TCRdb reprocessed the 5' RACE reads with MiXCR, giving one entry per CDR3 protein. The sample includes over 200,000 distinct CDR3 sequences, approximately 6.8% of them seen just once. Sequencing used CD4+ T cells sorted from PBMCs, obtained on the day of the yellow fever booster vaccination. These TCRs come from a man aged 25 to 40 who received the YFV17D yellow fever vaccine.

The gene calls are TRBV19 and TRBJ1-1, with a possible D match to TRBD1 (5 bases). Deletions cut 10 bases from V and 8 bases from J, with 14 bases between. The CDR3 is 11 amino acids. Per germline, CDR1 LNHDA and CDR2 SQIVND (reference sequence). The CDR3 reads CATQGAAEAFF. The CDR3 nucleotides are TGTGCCACCCAGGGAGCCGCCGAAGCTTTCTTT.

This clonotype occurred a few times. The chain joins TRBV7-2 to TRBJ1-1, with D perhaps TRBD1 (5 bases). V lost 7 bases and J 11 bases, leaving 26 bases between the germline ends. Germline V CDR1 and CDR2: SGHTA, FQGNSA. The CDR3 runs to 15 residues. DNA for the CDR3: TGTGCCAGCACCAACCCCGGCCCTGGACACGGTACGGCTTTCTTT. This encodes CASTNPGPGHGTAFF.

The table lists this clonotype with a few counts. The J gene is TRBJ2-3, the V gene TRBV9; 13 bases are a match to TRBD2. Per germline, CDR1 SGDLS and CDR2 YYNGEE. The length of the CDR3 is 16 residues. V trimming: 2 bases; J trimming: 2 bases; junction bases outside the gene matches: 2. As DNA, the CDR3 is TGTGCCAGCAGCGTCGGGACTAGCGGGAACACAGATACGCAGTATTTT. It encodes CASSVGTSGNTDTQYF.

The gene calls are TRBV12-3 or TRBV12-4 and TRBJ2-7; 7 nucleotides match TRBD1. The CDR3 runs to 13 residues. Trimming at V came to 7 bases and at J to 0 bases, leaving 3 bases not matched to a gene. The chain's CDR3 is CASIGDSSYEQYF. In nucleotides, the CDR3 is TGTGCCAGCATTGGGGACAGCTCCTACGAGCAGTACTTC.

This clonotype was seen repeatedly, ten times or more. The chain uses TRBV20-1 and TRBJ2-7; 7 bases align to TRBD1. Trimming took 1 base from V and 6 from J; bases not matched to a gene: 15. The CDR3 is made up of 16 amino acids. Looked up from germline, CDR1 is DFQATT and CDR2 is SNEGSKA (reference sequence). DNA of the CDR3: TGCAGTGCTAGAGTCCAGGGGGTCCGGGGATTGAGCGAGCAGTACTTC. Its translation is CSARVQGVRGLSEQYF.

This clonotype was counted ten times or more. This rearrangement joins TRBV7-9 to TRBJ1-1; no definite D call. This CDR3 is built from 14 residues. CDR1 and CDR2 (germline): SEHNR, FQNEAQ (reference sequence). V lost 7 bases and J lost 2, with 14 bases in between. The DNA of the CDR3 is TGTGCCAGCACCCCAGGAAAGGGAAACACTGAAGCTTTCTTT. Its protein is CASTPGKGNTEAFF. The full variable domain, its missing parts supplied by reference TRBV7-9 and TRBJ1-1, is DTGVSQNPRHKITKRGQNVTFRCDPISEHNRLYWYRQTLGQGPEFLTYFQNEAQLEKSRLLSDRFSAERPKGSFSTLEIQRTEQGDSAMYLCASTPGKGNTEAFFGQGTRLTVV.

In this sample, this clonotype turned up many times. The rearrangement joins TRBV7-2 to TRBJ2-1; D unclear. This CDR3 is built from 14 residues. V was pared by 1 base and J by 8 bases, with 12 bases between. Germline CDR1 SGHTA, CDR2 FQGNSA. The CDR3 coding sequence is TGTGCCAGCAGCTTAGATTTAGGGCTGGATGAGCAGTTCTTC. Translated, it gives CASSLDLGLDEQFF.

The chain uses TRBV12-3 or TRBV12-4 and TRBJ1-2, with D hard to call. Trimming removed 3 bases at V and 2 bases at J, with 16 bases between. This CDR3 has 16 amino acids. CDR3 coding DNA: TGTGCCAGCAGTTTTGGCAGGCTTGGACTCAACTATGGCTACACCTTC. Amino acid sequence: CASSFGRLGLNYGYTF.